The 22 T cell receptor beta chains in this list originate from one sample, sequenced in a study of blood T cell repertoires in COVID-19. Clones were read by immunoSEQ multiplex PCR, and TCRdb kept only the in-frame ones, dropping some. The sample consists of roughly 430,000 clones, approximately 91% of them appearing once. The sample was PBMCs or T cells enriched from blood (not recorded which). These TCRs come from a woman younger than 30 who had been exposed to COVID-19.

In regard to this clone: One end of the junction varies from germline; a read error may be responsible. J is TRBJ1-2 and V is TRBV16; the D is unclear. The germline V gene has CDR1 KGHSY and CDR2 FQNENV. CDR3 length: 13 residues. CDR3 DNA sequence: TGTGCCAGCAGCCAATCTCTTCTCTATAGCTACACCTTC. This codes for CASSQSLLYSYTF.

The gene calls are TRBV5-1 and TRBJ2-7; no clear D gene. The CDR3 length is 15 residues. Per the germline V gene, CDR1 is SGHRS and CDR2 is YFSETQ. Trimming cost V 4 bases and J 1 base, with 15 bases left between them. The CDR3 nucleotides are TGCGCCAGCAGCCCTACGAGGCCCTCGTCCTACGAGCAGTACTTC. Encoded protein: CASSPTRPSSYEQYF.

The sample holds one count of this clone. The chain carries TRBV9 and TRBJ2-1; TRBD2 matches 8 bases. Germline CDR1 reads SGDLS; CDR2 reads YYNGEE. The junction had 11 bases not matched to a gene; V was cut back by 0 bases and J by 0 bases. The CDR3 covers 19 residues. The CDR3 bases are TGTGCCAGCAGCGTAGAGCCTAGCGGGTGGTCGGGCTCCTACAATGAGCAGTTCTTC. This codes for CASSVEPSGWSGSYNEQFF.

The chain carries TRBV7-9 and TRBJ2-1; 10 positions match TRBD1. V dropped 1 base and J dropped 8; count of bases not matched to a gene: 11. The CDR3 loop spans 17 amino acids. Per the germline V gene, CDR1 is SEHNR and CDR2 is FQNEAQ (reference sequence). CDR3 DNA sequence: TGTGCCAGCAGCTTAGGGACCGGGACAGGGGCAGCGGATGAGCAGTTCTTC. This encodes CASSLGTGTGAADEQFF.

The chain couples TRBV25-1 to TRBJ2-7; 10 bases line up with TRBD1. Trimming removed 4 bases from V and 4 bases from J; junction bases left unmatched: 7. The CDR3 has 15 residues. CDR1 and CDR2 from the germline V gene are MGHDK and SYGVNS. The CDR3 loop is CASSAQTGGGYEQYF. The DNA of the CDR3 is TGTGCCAGCAGTGCACAGACAGGGGGCGGTTACGAGCAGTACTTC.

The DNA of the CDR3 is TGTGCCAGTAGATCCTGGACTAGACAAGAGACCCAGTACTTC. It yields the protein CASRSWTRQETQYF. The J gene is TRBJ2-5, the V gene TRBV28, with 7 bases aligning to TRBD2. Per germline, CDR1 MDHEN and CDR2 SYDVKM. Trimming cost V 9 bases and J 2 bases; bases outside gene matches: 9. The CDR3 runs 14 residues.

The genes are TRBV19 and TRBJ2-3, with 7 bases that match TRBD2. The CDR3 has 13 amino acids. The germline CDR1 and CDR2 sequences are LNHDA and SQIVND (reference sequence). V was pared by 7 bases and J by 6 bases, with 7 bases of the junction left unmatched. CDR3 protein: CASTPTSLDTQYF. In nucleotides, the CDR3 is TGTGCCAGTACCCCGACTAGCTTGGATACGCAGTATTTT.

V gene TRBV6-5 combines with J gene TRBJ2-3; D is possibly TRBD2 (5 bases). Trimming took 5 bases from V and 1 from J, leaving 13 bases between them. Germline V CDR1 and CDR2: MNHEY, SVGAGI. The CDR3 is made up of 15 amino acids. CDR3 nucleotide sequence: TGTGCCAGCAGTCCCGCGATCGGGGGCACAGATACGCAGTATTTT. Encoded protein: CASSPAIGGTDTQYF.

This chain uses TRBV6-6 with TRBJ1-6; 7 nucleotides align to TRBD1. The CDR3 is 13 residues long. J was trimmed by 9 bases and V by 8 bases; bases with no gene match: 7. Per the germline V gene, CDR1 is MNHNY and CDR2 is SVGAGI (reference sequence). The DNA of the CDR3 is TGTGCCAGCTGCGGGGACAGCCCTTCACCCCTCCACTTT. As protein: CASCGDSPSPLHF.

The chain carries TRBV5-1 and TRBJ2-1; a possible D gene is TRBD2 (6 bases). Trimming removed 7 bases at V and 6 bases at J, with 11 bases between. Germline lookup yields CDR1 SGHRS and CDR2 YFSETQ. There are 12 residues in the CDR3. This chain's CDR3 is CASALAPNEQFF. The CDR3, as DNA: TGCGCCAGCGCACTAGCTCCCAATGAGCAGTTCTTC.

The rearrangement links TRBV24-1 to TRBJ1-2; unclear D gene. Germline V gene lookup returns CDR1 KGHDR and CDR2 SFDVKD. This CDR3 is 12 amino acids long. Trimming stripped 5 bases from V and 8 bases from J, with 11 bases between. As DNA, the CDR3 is TGTGCCACCAGTGTAGGCGGTGGCGGCTACACCTTC. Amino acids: CATSVGGGGYTF.

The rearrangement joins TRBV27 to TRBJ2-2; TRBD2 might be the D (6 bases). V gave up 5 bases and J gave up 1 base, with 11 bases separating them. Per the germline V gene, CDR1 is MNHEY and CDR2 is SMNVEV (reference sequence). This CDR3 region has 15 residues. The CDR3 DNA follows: TGTGCCAGCAGTCGCGGGACGGGGAACACCGGGGAGCTGTTTTTT. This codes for CASSRGTGNTGELFF.

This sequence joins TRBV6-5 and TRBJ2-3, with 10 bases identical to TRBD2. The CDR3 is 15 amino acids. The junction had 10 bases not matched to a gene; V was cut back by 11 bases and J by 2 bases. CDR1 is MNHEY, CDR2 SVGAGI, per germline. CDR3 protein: CASRTSGTYTDTQYF. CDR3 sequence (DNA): TGTGCCTCACGGACTAGCGGAACTTACACAGATACGCAGTATTTT.

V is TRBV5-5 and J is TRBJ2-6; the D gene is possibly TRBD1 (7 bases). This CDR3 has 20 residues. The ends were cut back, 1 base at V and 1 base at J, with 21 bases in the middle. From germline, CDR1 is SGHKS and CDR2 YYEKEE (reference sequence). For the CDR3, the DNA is TGTGCCAGCAGCTTGTGGGACAGCTTAGGGGGGTCATCTGGGGCCAACGTCCTGACTTTC. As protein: CASSLWDSLGGSSGANVLTF.

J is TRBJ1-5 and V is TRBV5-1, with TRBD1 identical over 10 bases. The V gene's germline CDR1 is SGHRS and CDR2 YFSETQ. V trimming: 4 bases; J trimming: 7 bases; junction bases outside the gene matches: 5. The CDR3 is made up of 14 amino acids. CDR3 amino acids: CASSTTGGPQPQHF. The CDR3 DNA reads TGCGCCAGCAGCACGACAGGGGGCCCGCAGCCCCAGCATTTT.

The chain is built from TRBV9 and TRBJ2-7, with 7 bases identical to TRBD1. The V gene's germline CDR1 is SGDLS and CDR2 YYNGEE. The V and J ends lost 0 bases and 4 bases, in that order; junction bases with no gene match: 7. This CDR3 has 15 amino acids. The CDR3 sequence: CASSVATGSPYEQYF. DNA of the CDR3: TGTGCCAGCAGCGTAGCGACAGGGAGTCCATACGAGCAGTACTTC. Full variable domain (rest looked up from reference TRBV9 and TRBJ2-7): DSGVTQTPKHLITATGQRVTLRCSPRSGDLSVYWYQQSLDQGLQFLIQYYNGEERAKGNILERFSAQQFPDLHSELNLSSLELGDSALYFCASSVATGSPYEQYFGPGTRLTVT.

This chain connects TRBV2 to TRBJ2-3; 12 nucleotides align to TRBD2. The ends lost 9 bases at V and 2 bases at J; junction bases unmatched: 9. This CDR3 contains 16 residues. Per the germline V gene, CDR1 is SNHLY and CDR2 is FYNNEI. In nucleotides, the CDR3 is TGTGCCAGATCCCCCCGACTAGCGGGAGACACAGATACGCAGTATTTT. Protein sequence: CARSPRLAGDTDTQYF.

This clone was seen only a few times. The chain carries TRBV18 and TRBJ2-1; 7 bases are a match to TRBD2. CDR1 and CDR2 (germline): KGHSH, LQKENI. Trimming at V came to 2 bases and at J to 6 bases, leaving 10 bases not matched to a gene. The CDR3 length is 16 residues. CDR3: CASSPTLSAGSNEQFF. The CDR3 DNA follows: TGTGCCAGCTCACCAACTCTATCAGCGGGGTCCAATGAGCAGTTCTTC. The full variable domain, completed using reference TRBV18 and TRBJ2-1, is NAGVMQNPRHLVRRRGQEARLRCSPMKGHSHVYWYRQLPEEGLKFMVYLQKENIIDESGMPKERFSAEFPKEGPSILRIQQVVRGDSAAYFCASSPTLSAGSNEQFFGPGTRLTVL.

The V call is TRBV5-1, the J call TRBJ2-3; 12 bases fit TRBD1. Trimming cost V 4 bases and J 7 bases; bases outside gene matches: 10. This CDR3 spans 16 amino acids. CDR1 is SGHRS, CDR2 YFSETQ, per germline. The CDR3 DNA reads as TGCGCCAGCAGCATCGAACCGGGACAGGGGGCAAATACGCAGTATTTT. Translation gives CASSIEPGQGANTQYF.

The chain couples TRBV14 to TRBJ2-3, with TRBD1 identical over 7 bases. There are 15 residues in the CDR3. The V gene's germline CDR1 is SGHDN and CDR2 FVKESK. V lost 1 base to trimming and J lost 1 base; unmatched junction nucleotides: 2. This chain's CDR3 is CASSQVGGGTDTQYF. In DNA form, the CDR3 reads TGTGCCAGCAGCCAAGTAGGGGGCGGCACAGATACGCAGTATTTT.

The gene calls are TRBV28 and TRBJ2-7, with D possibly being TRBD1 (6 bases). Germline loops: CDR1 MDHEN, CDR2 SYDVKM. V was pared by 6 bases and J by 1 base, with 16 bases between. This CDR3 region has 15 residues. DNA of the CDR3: TGTGCCAGCAGCCAACAGGGTCCCGGTTCCTACGAGCAGTACTTC. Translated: CASSQQGPGSYEQYF.

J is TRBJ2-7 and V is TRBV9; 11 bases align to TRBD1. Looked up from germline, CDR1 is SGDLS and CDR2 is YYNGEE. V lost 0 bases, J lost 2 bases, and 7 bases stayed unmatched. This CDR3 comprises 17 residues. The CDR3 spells CASSVGRGDRGTYEQYF. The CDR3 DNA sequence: TGTGCCAGCAGCGTAGGAAGAGGGGACAGGGGGACCTACGAGCAGTACTTC.